This T cell receptor (beta chain) is from a study of T cell repertoires in cytomegalovirus infection. Study-level background: Based on public TCR beta signatures, there were indications of CMV infection and of a matching HLA type.

Notes on the study in general: Using cumulative public TCR beta family frequency, the authors identified those who carried CMV together with the relevant HLA. CMV-specific TCR beta clonotypes restricted by HLA-C were the ones dominating the ex vivo response.

CDR1 DFQATT and CDR2 SNEGSKA come from the germline V gene (reference sequence). This CDR3 has 14 residues. V was clipped by 3 bases and J by 9 bases; unmatched bases: 10. As regards this clonotype: Its antigen is unknown.

From the reads, TCRdb called clonotypes with MiXCR, one entry per CDR3 protein. Of 600,000 to 800,000 distinct CDR3 sequences in the sample, approximately 24% were seen once. The sequence derives from a human donor in good health (CMV status not recorded). Some clones in this sample may be carry-over from other donors' samples. What was sequenced was CD8+ T cells from PBMCs. The chain combines TRBV20-1 with TRBJ2-1, with 8 nucleotides matching TRBD2. CDR3: CSASRAGGRGEQFF. In DNA, the CDR3 is TGCAGTGCTAGTAGGGCGGGGGGCCGTGGTGAGCAGTTCTTC.